Below, one T cell receptor beta chain is given with its context. The authors obtained PBMCs from about 9 ml of fresh peripheral blood. Germline CDR1 SGHAT, CDR2 FQNNGV. The trim removed 9 bases at V and 6 bases at J, leaving 12 bases unmatched. The CDR3 extends over 14 amino acids. From RNA transcripts, TCR beta CDR3 regions were amplified. The HTBI primer set was used in a first-round RT-PCR of the TCR CDR3. TCRdb processed the multiplex PCR reads anew with MiXCR; each CDR3 protein has one entry. The data contain about 560,000 distinct CDR3 sequences, roughly 17% of them seen just once; the ten biggest clones take up about 17%. This sample was included in a study of T cells in Graves' hyperthyroidism and ophthalmopathy.

The clonotype originates from a woman under 30 with Graves' hyperthyroidism. The specimen sequenced was blood. The chain carries TRBV11-2 and TRBJ2-3; 7 nucleotides align to TRBD1. The CDR3, as DNA: TGTGCCAGTTCTGTTGGGCACAGGGGCGATACGCAGTATTTT. This codes for CASSVGHRGDTQYF.